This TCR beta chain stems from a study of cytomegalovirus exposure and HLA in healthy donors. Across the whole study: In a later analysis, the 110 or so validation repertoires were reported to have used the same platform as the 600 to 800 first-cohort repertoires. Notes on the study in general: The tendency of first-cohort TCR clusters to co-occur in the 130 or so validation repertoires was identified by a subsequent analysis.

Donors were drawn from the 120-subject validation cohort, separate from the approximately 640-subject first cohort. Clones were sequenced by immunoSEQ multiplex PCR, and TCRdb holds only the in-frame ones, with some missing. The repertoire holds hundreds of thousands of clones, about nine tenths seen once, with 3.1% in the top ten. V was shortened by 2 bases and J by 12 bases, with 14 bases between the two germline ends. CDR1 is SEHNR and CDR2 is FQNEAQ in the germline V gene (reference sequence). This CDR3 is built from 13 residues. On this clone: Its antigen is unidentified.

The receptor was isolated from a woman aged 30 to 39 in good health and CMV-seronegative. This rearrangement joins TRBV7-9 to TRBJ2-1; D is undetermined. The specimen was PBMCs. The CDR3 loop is CASSLISEFRQFF. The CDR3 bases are TGTGCCAGCAGCTTAATCAGCGAGTTCAGGCAGTTCTTC.